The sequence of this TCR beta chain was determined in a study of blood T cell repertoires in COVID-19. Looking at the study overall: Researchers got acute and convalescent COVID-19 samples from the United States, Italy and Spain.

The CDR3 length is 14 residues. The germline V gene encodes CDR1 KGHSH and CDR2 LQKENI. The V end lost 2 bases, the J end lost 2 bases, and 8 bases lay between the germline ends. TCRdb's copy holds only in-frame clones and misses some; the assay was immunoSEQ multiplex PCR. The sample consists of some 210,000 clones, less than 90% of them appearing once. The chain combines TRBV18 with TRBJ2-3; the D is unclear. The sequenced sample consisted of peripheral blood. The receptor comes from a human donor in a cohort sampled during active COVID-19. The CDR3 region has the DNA TGTGCCAGCTCACCAGGGCTACACACAGATACGCAGTATTTT. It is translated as CASSPGLHTDTQYF.